The rows below give T cell receptor beta chains drawn from one sample of a study of cytomegalovirus exposure and HLA in healthy donors. The repertoire was sequenced with immunoSEQ multiplex PCR; TCRdb's copy has only in-frame clones and lacks some. The sample lists around 80,000 clones, roughly 78% occurring once. The source material was PBMCs. The source is a man aged 35-49 years in good health and CMV-seronegative. Each CDR3 is given with its conserved first and last residue. Each record gives: CDR3 DNA, CDR3 protein, J gene, clone size, D gene, V gene. A D gene is named only where the DNA matches it firmly. For some rows the clone size is stated as once, few or many, or as a class when expanded; others skip it.

CDR3nt: TGTGCCAGCAGATCAAAGGGACTGATATACGAGCAGTACTTC; CDR3aa: CASRSKGLIYEQYF; j_gene: TRBJ2-7; abundance: once; d_gene: NA; v_gene: TRBV6-5
CDR3nt: TGTGCCAGCAGCTGGAGCGGGGGGGAGACCCAGTACTTC; CDR3aa: CASSWSGGETQYF; j_gene: TRBJ2-5; abundance: NA; d_gene: TRBD2; v_gene: TRBV5-4
CDR3nt: TGTGCCAGCAGCTTGATCGCCGCGGGAGACTCCTACAATGAGCAGTTCTTC; CDR3aa: CASSLIAAGDSYNEQFF; j_gene: TRBJ2-1; abundance: few; d_gene: TRBD2; v_gene: TRBV7-9
CDR3nt: TGCAGCGTTGCCGCCGGGTCAGGGGGATTGATTAATGAAAAACTGTTTTTT; CDR3aa: CSVAAGSGGLINEKLFF; j_gene: TRBJ1-4; abundance: NA; d_gene: TRBD1; v_gene: TRBV29-1
CDR3nt: TGTGCCAGCAGTGAAGGGGGAACTGAAGCTTTCTTT; CDR3aa: CASSEGGTEAFF; j_gene: TRBJ1-1; abundance: NA; d_gene: NA; v_gene: TRBV6-4
CDR3nt: TGTGCCAGCAGTCCACACAGGGGAAGCAATCAGCCCCAGCATTTT; CDR3aa: CASSPHRGSNQPQHF; j_gene: TRBJ1-5; abundance: once; d_gene: TRBD1; v_gene: TRBV6-5
CDR3nt: TGTGCCAGCAGTTACTCGACGGACAGCGCCATATATTTT; CDR3aa: CASSYSTDSAIYF; j_gene: TRBJ1-3; abundance: NA; d_gene: NA; v_gene: TRBV6-6
CDR3nt: TGTGCCAGCAGAGACACCAGGGGGAACACCGGGGAGCTGTTTTTT; CDR3aa: CASRDTRGNTGELFF; j_gene: TRBJ2-2; abundance: NA; d_gene: NA; v_gene: TRBV6-5
CDR3nt: TGTGCCATCAGTGAGTCGAGGTCCACCGGGGAGCTGTTTTTT; CDR3aa: CAISESRSTGELFF; j_gene: TRBJ2-2; abundance: few; d_gene: NA; v_gene: TRBV10-3
CDR3nt: TGTGCCAGCAGTCTTGCGGGGACTAGCGGTAGCTCCTACGAGCAGTACTTC; CDR3aa: CASSLAGTSGSSYEQYF; j_gene: TRBJ2-7; abundance: NA; d_gene: TRBD2; v_gene: TRBV28
CDR3nt: TGCGCCAGCAGCCGATCTAGCGGGAGGGGCACCGGGGAGCTGTTTTTT; CDR3aa: CASSRSSGRGTGELFF; j_gene: TRBJ2-2; abundance: NA; d_gene: TRBD2; v_gene: TRBV4-3
CDR3nt: TGTGCCAGCAGCGGGACTAGCGGTTGGGCAGTGACGCAGTATTTT; CDR3aa: CASSGTSGWAVTQYF; j_gene: TRBJ2-3; abundance: NA; d_gene: TRBD2; v_gene: TRBV6-1
CDR3nt: TGTGCCAGCAGCCACGTCGAGGGCGGTTACAATGAGCAGTTCTTC; CDR3aa: CASSHVEGGYNEQFF; j_gene: TRBJ2-1; abundance: NA; d_gene: NA; v_gene: TRBV7-3
CDR3nt: TGCGCCAGCAGCTTGGCCGTCGGCGGCTCCTACAATGAGCAGTTCTTC; CDR3aa: CASSLAVGGSYNEQFF; j_gene: TRBJ2-1; abundance: NA; d_gene: NA; v_gene: TRBV5-1
CDR3nt: TGTGCCAGCAGTTTCGTACTCCCAAACATTCAGTACTTC; CDR3aa: CASSFVLPNIQYF; j_gene: TRBJ2-4; abundance: NA; d_gene: NA; v_gene: TRBV28
CDR3nt: TGTGCCAGCAGCCCGGGAGGTAGCAATCAGCCCCAGCATTTT; CDR3aa: CASSPGGSNQPQHF; j_gene: TRBJ1-5; abundance: NA; d_gene: NA; v_gene: TRBV11-2
CDR3nt: TGTGCCTGGAAGGCAGGGAGCAATCAGCCCCAGCATTTT; CDR3aa: CAWKAGSNQPQHF; j_gene: TRBJ1-5; abundance: NA; d_gene: NA; v_gene: TRBV30
CDR3nt: TGTGCCAGCAGCTTCCTGACTTACACAGATACGCAGTATTTT; CDR3aa: CASSFLTYTDTQYF; j_gene: TRBJ2-3; abundance: NA; d_gene: NA; v_gene: TRBV5-4
CDR3nt: TGTGCCAGCAGTTTAGGGCAGGGCGGGAATCGTGGCTACACCTTC; CDR3aa: CASSLGQGGNRGYTF; j_gene: TRBJ1-2; abundance: NA; d_gene: NA; v_gene: TRBV28
CDR3nt: TGCGCCAGCAGCCAGCTAGCAGATCGTTACAATGAGCAGTTCTTC; CDR3aa: CASSQLADRYNEQFF; j_gene: TRBJ2-1; abundance: few; d_gene: NA; v_gene: TRBV4-1
CDR3nt: TGTGCCAGCAGCATGGAGGGGGGGCCAGAGACCCAGTACTTC; CDR3aa: CASSMEGGPETQYF; j_gene: TRBJ2-5; abundance: NA; d_gene: NA; v_gene: TRBV9
CDR3nt: TGTGCCACCAGCGGTTACAGGGTTACTGAAGCTTTCTTT; CDR3aa: CATSGYRVTEAFF; j_gene: TRBJ1-1; abundance: NA; d_gene: NA; v_gene: TRBV15
CDR3nt: TGCGCCAGCAGCATTGGGTCCCTTACAGGGGAGCAGTACTTC; CDR3aa: CASSIGSLTGEQYF; j_gene: TRBJ2-7; abundance: NA; d_gene: NA; v_gene: TRBV5-1
CDR3nt: TGTGCCAGCAGTGAAGCGACTAGCGGGAAATCGGGCGAGCAGTACTTC; CDR3aa: CASSEATSGKSGEQYF; j_gene: TRBJ2-7; abundance: NA; d_gene: TRBD2; v_gene: TRBV2
CDR3nt: TGTGCCAGCAGCGAGACAGGGTCAGATACGCAGTATTTT; CDR3aa: CASSETGSDTQYF; j_gene: TRBJ2-3; abundance: NA; d_gene: TRBD1; v_gene: TRBV9